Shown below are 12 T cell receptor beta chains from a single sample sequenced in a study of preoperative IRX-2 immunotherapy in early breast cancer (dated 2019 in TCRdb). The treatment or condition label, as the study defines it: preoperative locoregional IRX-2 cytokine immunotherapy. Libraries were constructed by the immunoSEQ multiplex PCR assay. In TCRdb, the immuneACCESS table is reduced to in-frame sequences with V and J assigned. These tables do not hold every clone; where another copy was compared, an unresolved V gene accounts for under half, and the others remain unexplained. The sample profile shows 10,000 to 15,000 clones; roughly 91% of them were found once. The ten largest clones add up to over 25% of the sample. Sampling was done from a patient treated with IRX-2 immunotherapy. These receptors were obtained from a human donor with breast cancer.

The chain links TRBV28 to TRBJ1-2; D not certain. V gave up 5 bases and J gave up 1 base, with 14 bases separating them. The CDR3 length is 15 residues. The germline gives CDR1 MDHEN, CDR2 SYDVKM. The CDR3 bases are TGTGCCAGCAGTCGACTATCTCACCGTAACTATGGCTACACCTTC. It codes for CASSRLSHRNYGYTF.

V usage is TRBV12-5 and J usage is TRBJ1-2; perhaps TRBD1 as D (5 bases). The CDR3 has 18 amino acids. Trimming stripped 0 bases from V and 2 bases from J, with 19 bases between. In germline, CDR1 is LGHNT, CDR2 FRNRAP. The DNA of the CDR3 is TGTGCTAGTGGTTTGGTAATACAGGAACGCAACCTAAACTATGGCTACACCTTC. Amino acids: CASGLVIQERNLNYGYTF.

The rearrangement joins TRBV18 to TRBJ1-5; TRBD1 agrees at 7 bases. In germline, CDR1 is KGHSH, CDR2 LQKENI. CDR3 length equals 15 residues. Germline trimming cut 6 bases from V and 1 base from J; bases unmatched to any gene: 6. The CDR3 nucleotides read TGTGCCAGCTCTCCTGAACAGGGGAGCAATCAGCCCCAGCATTTT. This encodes CASSPEQGSNQPQHF.

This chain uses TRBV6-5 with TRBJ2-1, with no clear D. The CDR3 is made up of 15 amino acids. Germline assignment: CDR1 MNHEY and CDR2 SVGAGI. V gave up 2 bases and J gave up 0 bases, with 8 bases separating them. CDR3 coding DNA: TGTGCCAGCAGTTACGCCCCGGACTCCTACAATGAGCAGTTCTTC. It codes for CASSYAPDSYNEQFF.

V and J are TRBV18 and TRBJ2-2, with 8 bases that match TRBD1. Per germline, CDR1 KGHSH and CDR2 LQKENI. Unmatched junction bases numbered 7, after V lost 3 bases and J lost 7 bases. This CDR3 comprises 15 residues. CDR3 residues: CASSPDRVGGGELFF. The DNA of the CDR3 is TGTGCCAGCTCACCGGACAGGGTTGGCGGCGGGGAGCTGTTTTTT. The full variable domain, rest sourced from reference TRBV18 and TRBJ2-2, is NAGVMQNPRHLVRRRGQEARLRCSPMKGHSHVYWYRQLPEEGLKFMVYLQKENIIDESGMPKERFSAEFPKEGPSILRIQQVVRGDSAAYFCASSPDRVGGGELFFGEGSRLTVL.

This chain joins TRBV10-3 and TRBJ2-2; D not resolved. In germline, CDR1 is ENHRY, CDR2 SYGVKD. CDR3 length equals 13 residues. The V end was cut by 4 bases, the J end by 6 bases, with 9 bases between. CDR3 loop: CAISGGISGELFF. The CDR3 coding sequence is TGTGCCATCAGTGGGGGAATATCCGGGGAGCTGTTTTTT.

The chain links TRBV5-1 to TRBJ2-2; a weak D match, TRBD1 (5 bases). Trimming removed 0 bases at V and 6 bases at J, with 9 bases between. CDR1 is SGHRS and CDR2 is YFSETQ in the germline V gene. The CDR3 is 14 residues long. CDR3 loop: CASSLGRVAGELFF. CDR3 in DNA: TGCGCCAGCAGCTTGGGCAGGGTCGCCGGGGAGCTGTTTTTT.

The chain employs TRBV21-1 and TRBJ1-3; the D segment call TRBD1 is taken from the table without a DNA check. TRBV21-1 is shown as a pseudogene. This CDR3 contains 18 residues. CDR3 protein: CASRTGVTQSNSGNTIYF. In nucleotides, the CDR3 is TGTGCCAGTCGCACAGGGGTCACTCAGTCCAACTCTGGAAACACCATATATTTT.

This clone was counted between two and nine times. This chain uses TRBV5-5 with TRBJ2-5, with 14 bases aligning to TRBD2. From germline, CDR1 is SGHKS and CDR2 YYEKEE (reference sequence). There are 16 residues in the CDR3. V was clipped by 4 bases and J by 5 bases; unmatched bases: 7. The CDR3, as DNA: TGTGCCAGCAGCCCGGGACTAGCGGGGGTAGGGGAGACCCAGTACTTC. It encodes CASSPGLAGVGETQYF.

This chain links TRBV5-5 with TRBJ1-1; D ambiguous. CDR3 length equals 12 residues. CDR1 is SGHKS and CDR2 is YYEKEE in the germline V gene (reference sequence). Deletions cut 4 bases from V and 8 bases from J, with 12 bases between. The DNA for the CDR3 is TGTGCCAGCAGCCCTTGGAGCGGGGAAGCTTTCTTT. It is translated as CASSPWSGEAFF. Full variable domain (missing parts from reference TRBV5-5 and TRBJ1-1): DAGVTQSPTHLIKTRGQQVTLRCSPISGHKSVSWYQQVLGQGPQFIFQYYEKEERGRGNFPDRFSARQFPNYSSELNVNALLLGDSALYLCASSPWSGEAFFGQGTRLTVV.

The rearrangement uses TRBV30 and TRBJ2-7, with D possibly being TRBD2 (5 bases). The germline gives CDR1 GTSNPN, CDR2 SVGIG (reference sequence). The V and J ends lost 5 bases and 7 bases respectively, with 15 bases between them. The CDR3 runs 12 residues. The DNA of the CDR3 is TGTGCCTGGGGTGGACTGTTTTGGGAGCAGTACTTC. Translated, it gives CAWGGLFWEQYF.

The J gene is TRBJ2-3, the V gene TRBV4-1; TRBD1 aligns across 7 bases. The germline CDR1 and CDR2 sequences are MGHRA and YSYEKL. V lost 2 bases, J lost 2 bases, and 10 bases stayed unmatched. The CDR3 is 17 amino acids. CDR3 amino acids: CASSQTKGAGITDTQYF. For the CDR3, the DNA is TGCGCCAGCAGCCAAACCAAGGGGGCCGGCATCACAGATACGCAGTATTTT.